This T cell receptor (beta chain) was sequenced during a study of CD4 T cells in relation to SARS-CoV-2 and coronaviruses. The unexposed donors gave CD4+ T cells in about 2010-2019, prior to COVID-19. Isolation of CD4+ T cells took place after about 9 days in culture. As cell numbers allowed, unexposed-donor CD4+ T cells faced SARS-CoV-2 S/N and four cold-coronavirus spikes. The assay was immunoSEQ multiplex PCR, and TCRdb's table has in-frame clones only and misses some. This sample has 20,000 to 25,000 clones, with around 68% found just once. Details on this clone: Antigen unknown.

Material: CD4+ T cells from PBMCs, cultured in vitro. This sequence originates from a human donor in good health.

The CDR3 reads CASSSGLRSTDTQYF. In nucleotides, the CDR3 is TGTGCCAGCAGTTCCGGACTTCGTAGCACAGATACGCAGTATTTT. V usage is TRBV27 and J usage is TRBJ2-3; perhaps TRBD2 as D (5 bases). There are 15 residues in the CDR3. Trimming took 4 bases from V and 0 from J, leaving 11 bases between them. Germline CDR1 is MNHEY and CDR2 is SMNVEV (reference sequence).